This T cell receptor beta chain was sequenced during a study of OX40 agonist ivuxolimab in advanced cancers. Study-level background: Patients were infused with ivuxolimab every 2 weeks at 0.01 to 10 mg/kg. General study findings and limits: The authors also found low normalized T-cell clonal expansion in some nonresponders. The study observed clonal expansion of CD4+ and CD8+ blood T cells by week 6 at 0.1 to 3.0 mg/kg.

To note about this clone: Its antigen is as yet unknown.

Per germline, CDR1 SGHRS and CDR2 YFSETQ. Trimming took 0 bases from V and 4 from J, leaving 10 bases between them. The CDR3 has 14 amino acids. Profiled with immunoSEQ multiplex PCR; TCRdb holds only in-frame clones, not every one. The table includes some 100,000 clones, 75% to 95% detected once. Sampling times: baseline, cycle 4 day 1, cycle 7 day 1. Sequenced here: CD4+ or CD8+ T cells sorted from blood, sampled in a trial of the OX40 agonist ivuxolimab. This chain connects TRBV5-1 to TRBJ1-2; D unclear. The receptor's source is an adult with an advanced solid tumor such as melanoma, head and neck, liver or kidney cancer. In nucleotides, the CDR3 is TGCGCCAGCAGCTTGGGAGCTGCAGGCTATGGCTACACCTTC. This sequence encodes CASSLGAAGYGYTF.